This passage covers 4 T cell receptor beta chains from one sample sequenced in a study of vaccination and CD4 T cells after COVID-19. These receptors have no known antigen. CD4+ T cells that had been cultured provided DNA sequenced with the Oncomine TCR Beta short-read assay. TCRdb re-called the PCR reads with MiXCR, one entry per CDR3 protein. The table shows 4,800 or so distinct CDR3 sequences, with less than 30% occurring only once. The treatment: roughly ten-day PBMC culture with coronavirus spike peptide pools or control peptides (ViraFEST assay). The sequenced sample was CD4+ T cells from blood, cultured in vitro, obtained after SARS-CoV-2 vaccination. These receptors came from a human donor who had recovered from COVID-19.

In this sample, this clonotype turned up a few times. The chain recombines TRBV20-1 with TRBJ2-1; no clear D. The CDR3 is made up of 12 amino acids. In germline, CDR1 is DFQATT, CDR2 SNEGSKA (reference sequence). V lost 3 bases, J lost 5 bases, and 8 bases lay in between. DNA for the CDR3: TGCAGTGCTAGTAGGCGGAACAATGAGCAGTTCTTC. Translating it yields CSASRRNNEQFF.

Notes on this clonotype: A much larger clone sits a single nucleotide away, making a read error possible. The CDR3 protein is CAGRGHLGNQPQHF. The CDR3 region has the DNA TGTGCCGGCAGGGGACACCTTGGCAATCAGCCCCAGCATTTT. This chain joins TRBV6-1 and TRBJ1-5; the D gene is possibly TRBD1 (6 bases). The CDR3 covers 14 residues. Germline CDR1 reads MNHNS; CDR2 reads SASEGT.

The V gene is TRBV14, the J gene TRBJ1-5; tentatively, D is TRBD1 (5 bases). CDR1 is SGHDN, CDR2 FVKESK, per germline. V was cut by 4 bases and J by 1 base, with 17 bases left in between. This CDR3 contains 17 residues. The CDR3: CASSPPRGELSNQPQHF. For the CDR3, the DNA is TGTGCCAGCAGCCCCCCCCGAGGGGAATTAAGCAATCAGCCCCAGCATTTT.

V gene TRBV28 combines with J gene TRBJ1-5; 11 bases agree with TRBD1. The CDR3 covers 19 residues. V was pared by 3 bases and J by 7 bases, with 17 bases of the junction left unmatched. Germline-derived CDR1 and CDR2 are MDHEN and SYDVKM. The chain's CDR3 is CASSFRRTGGAGRSQPQHF. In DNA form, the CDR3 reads TGTGCCAGCAGTTTTCGCCGGACAGGGGGCGCTGGAAGATCGCAGCCCCAGCATTTT.